Listed below are T cell receptor beta chains from one sample, sequenced in a study of T cell repertoires in cytomegalovirus infection. Their cognate antigens are unknown. TCRdb re-called the reads through MiXCR, storing one row per CDR3 protein. The data contain roughly 78,000 distinct CDR3 sequences, approximately 42% of them seen just once; the ten biggest clones take up 90% to 95%. Sequencing was performed on CD8+ T cells from cultured PBMCs, taken from culture after CMV antigen stimulation. Receptors originate from a human donor in good health (CMV status not recorded). Some clones in this sample may be carry-over from other donors' samples. The CDR3 runs from the conserved cysteine through the conserved F or W. A D gene is named only where the DNA matches it firmly. Only some rows state a clone size, as once, few, many or a class for expanded clones.

V	J	D	size	CDR3	DNA
TRBV6-5	TRBJ2-1	TRBD1	-	CASSYVAGQGWNEQFF	TGTGCCAGCAGTTACGTCGCGGGACAGGGGTGGAATGAGCAGTTCTTC
TRBV7-8	TRBJ2-1	-	many	CASSSPAAIYNEQFF	TGTGCCAGCAGCTCCCCCGCGGCTATCTACAATGAGCAGTTCTTC
TRBV29-1	TRBJ2-7	-	-	CSVEGENEQYF	TGCAGCGTTGAAGGAGAGAACGAGCAGTACTTC
TRBV4-1	TRBJ1-3	-	few	CASSQIPGHFSGNTIYF	TGCGCCAGCAGCCAAATTCCGGGACACTTCTCTGGAAACACCATATATTTT
TRBV5-6	TRBJ1-1	-	-	CASSLEVPGRNTEAFF	TGTGCCAGCAGCCTGGAGGTGCCAGGGAGGAACACTGAAGCTTTCTTT
TRBV29-1	TRBJ2-5	-	-	CSVIRISGKETQYF	TGCAGCGTAATAAGAATTTCGGGCAAAGAGACCCAGTACTTC
TRBV19	TRBJ1-1	TRBD1	-	CASSLRRGTGNTEAFF	TGTGCCAGTAGTCTCAGGAGGGGGACAGGAAACACTGAAGCTTTCTTT
TRBV11-3	TRBJ1-1	-	few	CASSLRQLNTEAFF	TGTGCCAGCAGCTTAAGACAGTTGAACACTGAAGCTTTCTTT
TRBV2	TRBJ2-7	TRBD2	-	CATGGRIPTSMYF	TGTGCCACGGGGGGGCGGATTCCTACGAGCATGTACTTC
TRBV7-6	TRBJ2-1	TRBD2	-	CASSYGTSGGNEQFF	TGTGCCAGCAGCTACGGGACTAGCGGAGGCAATGAGCAGTTCTTC
TRBV29-1	TRBJ2-1	TRBD2	-	CSVEVGLAGGRDIDEQFF	TGCAGCGTTGAAGTGGGACTAGCGGGGGGGCGGGATATCGATGAGCAGTTCTTC
TRBV7-2	TRBJ1-1	TRBD1	few	CASSYPGGTEAFF	TGTGCCAGCAGTTACCCAGGGGGCACTGAAGCTTTCTTT
TRBV6-2/TRBV6-3	TRBJ2-2	TRBD1	-	CASSSDRDGGELFF	TGTGCCAGCAGTTCAGACAGGGATGGCGGGGAGCTGTTTTTT
TRBV7-2	TRBJ2-7	-	-	CASSLVTGGEPYEQYF	TGTGCCAGCAGCTTAGTGACAGGAGGGGAGCCCTACGAGCAGTACTTC
TRBV27	TRBJ2-7	-	-	CASSLLGQSSYEQYF	TGTGCCAGCAGTTTATTAGGTCAGAGCTCCTACGAGCAGTACTTC
TRBV7-8	TRBJ2-5	TRBD2	many	CASSAGQRLAGGGETQYF	TGTGCCAGCAGCGCCGGACAAAGACTAGCGGGGGGGGGAGAGACCCAGTACTTC
TRBV7-9	TRBJ2-1	-	few	CASRRGNNEQFF	TGTGCCAGCAGGCGGGGTAACAATGAGCAGTTCTTC
TRBV12-3/TRBV12-4	TRBJ1-6	TRBD1	-	CASSSGQPLGALHF	TGTGCCAGCAGTTCGGGACAGCCGCTCGGGGCCCTCCACTTT
TRBV7-3	TRBJ2-3	-	few	CASSLTADTQYF	TGTGCCAGCAGCTTAACTGCAGATACGCAGTATTTT
TRBV4-1	TRBJ2-3	-	-	CASSQGPMDTQYF	TGCGCCAGCAGCCAAGGGCCGATGGATACGCAGTATTTT
TRBV7-6	TRBJ2-3	TRBD2	-	CASSFYGTSGGGGTDTQYF	TGTGCCAGCAGCTTTTATGGGACTAGCGGGGGGGGGGGCACAGATACGCAGTATTTT
TRBV29-1	TRBJ1-2	TRBD1	-	CSADRGEGYTF	TGCAGCGCCGACAGGGGGGAAGGCTACACCTTC
TRBV5-1	TRBJ1-1	TRBD1	few	CASSSLRGGTEAFF	TGCGCCAGCAGCTCCCTCAGGGGGGGCACTGAAGCTTTCTTT
TRBV12-3/TRBV12-4	TRBJ1-4	-	few	CASSFGDSDNEKLFF	TGTGCCAGCAGTTTTGGAGACTCGGACAATGAAAAACTGTTTTTT
TRBV7-9	TRBJ2-5	-	-	CASSFDTTQETQYF	TGTGCCAGCAGCTTTGACACGACCCAAGAGACCCAGTACTTC
TRBV6-1	TRBJ1-2	TRBD1	-	CASTPDRGYGYTF	TGTGCCAGCACTCCGGACAGGGGGTATGGCTACACCTTC
TRBV7-9	TRBJ2-3	-	-	CASSKDGTDTQYF	TGTGCCAGCAGTAAGGACGGCACAGATACGCAGTATTTT
TRBV6-6	TRBJ1-1	-	-	CASSYQQQALNTEAFF	TGTGCCAGCAGTTACCAACAACAGGCTTTGAACACTGAAGCTTTCTTT
TRBV4-1	TRBJ1-1	TRBD1	-	CASSLMTGYNTEAFF	TGCGCCAGCAGCCTAATGACAGGGTATAACACTGAAGCTTTCTTT
TRBV7-3	TRBJ2-1	TRBD2	-	CASSVSGGGNNEQFF	TGTGCCAGCAGCGTAAGCGGGGGGGGTAACAATGAGCAGTTCTTC
TRBV7-2	TRBJ1-3	TRBD1	-	CASIRDRGYSGNTIYF	TGTGCCAGCATCCGGGACAGGGGATACTCTGGAAACACCATATATTTT
TRBV5-5	TRBJ2-1	-	-	CASSLGRNNPYNEQFF	TGTGCCAGCAGCTTGGGGAGAAATAACCCTTACAATGAGCAGTTCTTC
TRBV5-1	TRBJ2-1	-	-	CASSLAGGIGNEQFF	TGCGCCAGCAGCTTGGCGGGTGGGATCGGCAATGAGCAGTTCTTC
TRBV5-1	TRBJ2-1	-	-	CASSLRGDPNEQFF	TGCGCCAGCAGCTTGCGGGGCGACCCGAATGAGCAGTTCTTC
TRBV5-6	TRBJ2-7	-	-	CASSADGRSYEQYF	TGTGCCAGCAGCGCCGATGGCCGATCCTACGAGCAGTACTTC
TRBV7-4	TRBJ1-5	-	-	CASSSDGQINQPQHF	TGTGCCAGCAGCTCCGACGGACAGATTAATCAGCCCCAGCATTTT
TRBV7-6	TRBJ1-5	-	few	CASSLGRDQPQHF	TGTGCCAGCAGCTTAGGCAGGGATCAGCCCCAGCATTTT
TRBV7-6	TRBJ2-3	-	few	CASSPVDWWQGGRDTQYF	TGTGCCAGCAGCCCAGTCGATTGGTGGCAGGGAGGACGGGATACGCAGTATTTT
TRBV12-3/TRBV12-4	TRBJ2-7	TRBD1	few	CASSTNRGMTYEQYF	TGTGCCAGCAGTACAAACAGGGGAATGACCTACGAGCAGTACTTC
TRBV13	TRBJ2-5	-	few	CASSLGLPQETQYF	TGTGCCAGCAGCCTGGGACTCCCCCAAGAGACCCAGTACTTC
TRBV19	TRBJ2-7	-	-	CASSINPDSSYEQYF	TGTGCCAGTAGTATAAACCCGGACTCATCCTACGAGCAGTACTTC
TRBV6-2/TRBV6-3	TRBJ2-4	TRBD2	-	CASSYLVAAGRVGNIQYF	TGTGCCAGCAGCTATCTCGTGGCAGCGGGGAGAGTTGGAAACATTCAGTACTTC
TRBV7-9	TRBJ2-4	-	-	CASSLVDGENIQYF	TGTGCCAGCAGCTTAGTTGACGGAGAAAACATTCAGTACTTC
TRBV19	TRBJ2-1	-	few	CASSLRRVSSYNEQFF	TGTGCCAGTAGCCTACGGAGGGTGAGCTCCTACAATGAGCAGTTCTTC
TRBV4-1	TRBJ2-7	TRBD1	once	CASSQGLTGGSYEQYF	TGCGCCAGCAGCCAAGGTTTAACAGGGGGGAGCTACGAGCAGTACTTC
TRBV4-1	TRBJ2-7	TRBD2	few	CASSPPRGNEQYF	TGCGCCAGCAGCCCCCCGCGGGGGAACGAGCAGTACTTC
TRBV6-1	TRBJ1-3	-	-	CASKSQAFSGNTIYF	TGTGCCAGCAAATCCCAGGCTTTCTCTGGAAACACCATATATTTT
TRBV18	TRBJ1-2	TRBD1	-	CASSPRARDPGGYGYTF	TGTGCCAGCTCACCGCGCGCCAGGGACCCAGGGGGCTATGGCTACACCTTC
TRBV6-1	TRBJ2-5	-	-	CASSEGRYQETQYF	TGTGCCAGCAGTGAGGGAAGGTACCAAGAGACCCAGTACTTC
TRBV7-6	TRBJ1-1	-	-	CASSLGGGSLNTEAFF	TGTGCCAGCAGCTTGGGGGGGGGGAGCCTGAACACTGAAGCTTTCTTT
TRBV4-1	TRBJ1-1	-	-	CASSHKPGALNTEAFF	TGCGCCAGCAGCCACAAACCAGGGGCTCTGAACACTGAAGCTTTCTTT
TRBV7-8	TRBJ2-7	TRBD1	few	CASSSRTGDQYF	TGTGCCAGCAGCTCGCGGACAGGGGATCAGTACTTC
TRBV10-3	TRBJ1-2	TRBD1	-	CAIGDSDYGYTF	TGTGCCATAGGGGACAGCGACTATGGCTACACCTTC
TRBV12-3/TRBV12-4	TRBJ1-5	TRBD1	many	CASSEGASQPQHF	TGTGCCAGTAGTGAGGGGGCTAGTCAGCCCCAGCATTTT
TRBV7-6	TRBJ1-4	-	few	CASSPRENEKLFF	TGTGCCAGCAGCCCGCGGGAGAATGAAAAACTGTTTTTT
TRBV7-2	TRBJ1-1	-	once	CASSLAGRGYSEAFF	TGTGCCAGCAGCTTAGCGGGCAGGGGATATAGTGAAGCTTTCTTT
TRBV4-1	TRBJ2-7	-	few	CASSLYSSSYEQYF	TGCGCCAGCAGCCTATACAGTAGCTCCTACGAGCAGTACTTC